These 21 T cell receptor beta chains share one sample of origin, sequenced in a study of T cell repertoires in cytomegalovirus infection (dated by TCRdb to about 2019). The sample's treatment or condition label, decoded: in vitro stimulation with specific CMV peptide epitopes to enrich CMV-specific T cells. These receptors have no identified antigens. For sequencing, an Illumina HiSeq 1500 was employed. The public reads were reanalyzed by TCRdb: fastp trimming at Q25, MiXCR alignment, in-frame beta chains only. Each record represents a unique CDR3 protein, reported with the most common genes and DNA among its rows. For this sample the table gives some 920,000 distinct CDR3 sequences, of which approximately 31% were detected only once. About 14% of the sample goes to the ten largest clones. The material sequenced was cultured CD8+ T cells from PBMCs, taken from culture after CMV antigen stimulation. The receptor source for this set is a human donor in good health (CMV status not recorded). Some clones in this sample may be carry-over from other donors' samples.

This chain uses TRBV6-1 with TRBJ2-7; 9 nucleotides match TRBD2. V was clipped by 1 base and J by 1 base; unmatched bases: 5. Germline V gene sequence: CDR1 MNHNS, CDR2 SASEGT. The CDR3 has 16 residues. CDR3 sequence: CASSEGAGGPSYEQYF. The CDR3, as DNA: TGTGCCAGCAGTGAAGGGGCGGGGGGGCCGTCCTACGAGCAGTACTTC.

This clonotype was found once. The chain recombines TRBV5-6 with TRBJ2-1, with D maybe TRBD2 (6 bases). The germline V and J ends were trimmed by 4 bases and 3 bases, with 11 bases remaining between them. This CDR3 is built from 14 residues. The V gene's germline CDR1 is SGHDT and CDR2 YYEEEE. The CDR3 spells CASSGGILYNEQFF. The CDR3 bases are TGTGCCAGCAGCGGAGGGATTCTCTACAATGAGCAGTTCTTC.

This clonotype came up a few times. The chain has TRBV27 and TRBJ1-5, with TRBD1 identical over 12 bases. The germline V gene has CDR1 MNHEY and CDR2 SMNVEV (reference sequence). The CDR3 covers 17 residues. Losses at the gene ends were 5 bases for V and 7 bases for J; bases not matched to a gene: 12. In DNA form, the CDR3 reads TGTGCCAGCAGTCACACACCGGGACAGGGGGCCGGACAGCCCCAGCATTTT. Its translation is CASSHTPGQGAGQPQHF.

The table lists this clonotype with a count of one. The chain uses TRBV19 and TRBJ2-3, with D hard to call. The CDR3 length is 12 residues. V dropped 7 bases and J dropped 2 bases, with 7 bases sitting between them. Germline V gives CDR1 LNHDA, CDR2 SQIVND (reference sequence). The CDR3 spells CASTNSTDTQYF. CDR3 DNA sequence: TGTGCCAGTACAAATTCCACAGATACGCAGTATTTT.

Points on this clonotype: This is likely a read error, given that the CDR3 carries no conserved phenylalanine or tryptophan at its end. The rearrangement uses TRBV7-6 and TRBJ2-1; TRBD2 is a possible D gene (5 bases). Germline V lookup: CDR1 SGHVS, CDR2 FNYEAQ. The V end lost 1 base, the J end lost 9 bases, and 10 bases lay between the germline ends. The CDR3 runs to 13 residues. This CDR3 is CASSLGGGFEQFS. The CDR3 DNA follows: TGTGCCAGCAGCTTAGGCGGAGGATTTGAGCAGTTCTCC.

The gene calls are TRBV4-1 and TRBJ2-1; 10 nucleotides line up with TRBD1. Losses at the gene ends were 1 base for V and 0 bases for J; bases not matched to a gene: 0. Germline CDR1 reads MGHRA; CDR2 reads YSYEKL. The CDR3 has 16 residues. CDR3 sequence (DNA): TGCGCCAGCAGCCAAGGGACAGGGGGCTCCTACAATGAGCAGTTCTTC. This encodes CASSQGTGGSYNEQFF.

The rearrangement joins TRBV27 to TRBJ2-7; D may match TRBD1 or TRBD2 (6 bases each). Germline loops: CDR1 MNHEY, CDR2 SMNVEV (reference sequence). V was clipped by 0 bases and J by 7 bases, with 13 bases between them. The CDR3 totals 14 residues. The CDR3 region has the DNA TGTGCCAGCAGTTTATCGAAGGGGGGCCGGGAGCAGTACTTC. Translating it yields CASSLSKGGREQYF.

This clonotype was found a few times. For the CDR3, the DNA is TGTGCCAGCAGCCCCCGAGACAGGGTCTACGAGCAGTACGTC. As protein: CASSPRDRVYEQYV. The rearrangement joins TRBV7-9 to TRBJ2-7, with 7 bases that match TRBD1. This CDR3 is built from 14 residues. Looked up from germline, CDR1 is SEHNR and CDR2 is FQNEAQ (reference sequence). V was pared by 5 bases and J by 3 bases, with 7 bases of the junction left unmatched.

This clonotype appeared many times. For the CDR3, the DNA is TGTGCCAGCAGTCGGCGACTCAGGGACAACTATGGCTACACCTTC. Translated: CASSRRLRDNYGYTF. V gene TRBV7-2 combines with J gene TRBJ1-2; D is perhaps TRBD1 (5 bases). Germline values: CDR1 SGHTA, CDR2 FQGNSA. V lost 6 bases and J lost 2, with 16 bases in between. This CDR3 is 15 amino acids long.

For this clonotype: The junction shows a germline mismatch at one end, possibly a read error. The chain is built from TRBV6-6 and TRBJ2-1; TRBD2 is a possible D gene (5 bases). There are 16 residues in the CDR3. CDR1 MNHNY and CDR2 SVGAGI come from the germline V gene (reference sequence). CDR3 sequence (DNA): TGTGCCGGCAGTTGGACTGCCAAACGCTCCTACAATGAGCAGTTCTTC. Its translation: CAGSWTAKRSYNEQFF.

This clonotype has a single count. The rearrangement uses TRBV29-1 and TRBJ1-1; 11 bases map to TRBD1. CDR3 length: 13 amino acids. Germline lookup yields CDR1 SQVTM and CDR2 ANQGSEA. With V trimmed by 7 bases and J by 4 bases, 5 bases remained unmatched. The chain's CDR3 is CSAGTGGITEAFF. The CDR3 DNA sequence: TGCAGCGCCGGGACAGGGGGTATCACTGAAGCTTTCTTT.

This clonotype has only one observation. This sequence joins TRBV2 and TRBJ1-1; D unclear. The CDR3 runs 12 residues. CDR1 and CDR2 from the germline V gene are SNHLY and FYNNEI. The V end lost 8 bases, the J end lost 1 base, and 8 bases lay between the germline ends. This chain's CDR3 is CASLKGNTEAFF. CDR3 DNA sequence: TGTGCCAGCCTCAAAGGGAACACTGAAGCTTTCTTT.

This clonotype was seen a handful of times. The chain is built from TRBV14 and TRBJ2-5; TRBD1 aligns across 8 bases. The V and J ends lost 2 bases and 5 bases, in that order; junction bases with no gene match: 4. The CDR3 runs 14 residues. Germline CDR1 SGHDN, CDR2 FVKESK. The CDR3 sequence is CASSQWTGPETQYF. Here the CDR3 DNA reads TGTGCCAGCAGCCAATGGACAGGGCCGGAGACCCAGTACTTC.

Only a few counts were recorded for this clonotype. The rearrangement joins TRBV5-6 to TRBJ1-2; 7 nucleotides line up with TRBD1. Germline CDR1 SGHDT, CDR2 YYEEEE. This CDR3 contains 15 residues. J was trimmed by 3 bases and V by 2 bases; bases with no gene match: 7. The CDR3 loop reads CASSFRQGGDYGYTF. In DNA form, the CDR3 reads TGTGCCAGCAGCTTCCGACAGGGAGGTGACTATGGCTACACCTTC.

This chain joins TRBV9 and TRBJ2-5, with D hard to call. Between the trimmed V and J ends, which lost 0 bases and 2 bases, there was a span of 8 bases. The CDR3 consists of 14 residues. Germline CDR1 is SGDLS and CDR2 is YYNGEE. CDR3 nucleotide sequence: TGTGCCAGCAGCGTAGCAGAACTACAAGAGACCCAGTACTTC. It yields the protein CASSVAELQETQYF.

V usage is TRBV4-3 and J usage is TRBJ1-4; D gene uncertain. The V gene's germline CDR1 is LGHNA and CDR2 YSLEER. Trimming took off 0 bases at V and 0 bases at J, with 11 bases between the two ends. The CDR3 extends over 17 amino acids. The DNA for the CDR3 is TGCGCCAGCAGCCAAGAACTTACAGATGCAACTAATGAAAAACTGTTTTTT. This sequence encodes CASSQELTDATNEKLFF.

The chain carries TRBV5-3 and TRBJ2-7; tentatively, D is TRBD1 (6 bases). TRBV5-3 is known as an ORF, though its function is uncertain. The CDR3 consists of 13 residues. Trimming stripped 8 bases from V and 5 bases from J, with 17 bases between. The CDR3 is CASSLDGDNEQYF. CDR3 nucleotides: TGTGCCAGCAGCCTGGACGGGGACAACGAGCAGTACTTC.

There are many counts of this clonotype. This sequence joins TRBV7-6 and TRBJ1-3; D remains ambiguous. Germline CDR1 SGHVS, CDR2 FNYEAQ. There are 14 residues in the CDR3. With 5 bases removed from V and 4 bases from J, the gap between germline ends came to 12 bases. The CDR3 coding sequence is TGTGCCAGCAGCCCTGGTAAACCAGGAAACACCATATATTTT. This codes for CASSPGKPGNTIYF.

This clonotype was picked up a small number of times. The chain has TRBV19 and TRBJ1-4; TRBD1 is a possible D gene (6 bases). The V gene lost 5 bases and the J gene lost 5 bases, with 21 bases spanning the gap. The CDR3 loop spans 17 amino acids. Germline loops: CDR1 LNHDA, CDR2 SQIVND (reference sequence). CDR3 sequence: CASSPRFQGRANEKLFF. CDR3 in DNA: TGTGCCAGTAGTCCGCGGTTCCAGGGGCGAGCAAATGAAAAACTGTTTTTT.

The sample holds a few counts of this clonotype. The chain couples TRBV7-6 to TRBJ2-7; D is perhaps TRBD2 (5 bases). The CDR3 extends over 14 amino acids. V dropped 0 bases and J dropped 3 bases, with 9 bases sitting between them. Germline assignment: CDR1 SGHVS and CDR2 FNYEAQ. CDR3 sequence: CASSLAPGDYEQYF. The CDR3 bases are TGTGCCAGCAGCTTAGCGCCCGGGGACTACGAGCAGTACTTC.

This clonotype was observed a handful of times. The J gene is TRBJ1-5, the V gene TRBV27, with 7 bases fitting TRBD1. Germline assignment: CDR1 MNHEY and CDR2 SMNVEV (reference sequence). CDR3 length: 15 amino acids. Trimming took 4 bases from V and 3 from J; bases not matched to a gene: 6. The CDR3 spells CASSSIGQANQPQHF. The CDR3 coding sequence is TGTGCCAGCAGTTCCATCGGACAGGCCAATCAGCCCCAGCATTTT.